These 20 T cell receptor beta chains came from one sample sequenced in a study of OX40 agonist ivuxolimab in advanced cancers. Sequenced by immunoSEQ multiplex PCR; TCRdb stores in-frame clones only, minus some. This table holds more than 45,000 clones, about 83% found once. Specimen: CD4+ or CD8+ T cells sorted from blood, collected in a trial of the OX40 agonist ivuxolimab. Source of these receptors: an adult with an advanced solid tumor such as melanoma, head and neck, liver or kidney cancer.

The genes are TRBV28 and TRBJ1-5; a possible D gene is TRBD1 (5 bases). This CDR3 is built from 14 residues. Trimming shortened V by 7 bases and J by 3 bases, and 13 bases separated the two germline ends. Looked up from germline, CDR1 is MDHEN and CDR2 is SYDVKM. CDR3 sequence reads: CASILPGLNQPQHF. CDR3 in DNA: TGTGCCAGCATCCTCCCGGGACTCAATCAGCCCCAGCATTTT.

The chain joins TRBV5-1 to TRBJ2-5; D gene ambiguous. Trimming left V 6 bases short and J 2 bases short, with 14 bases between. The CDR3 length is 14 residues. Germline values: CDR1 SGHRS, CDR2 YFSETQ. This CDR3 is CASTPPRPQETQYF. CDR3 nucleotides: TGCGCCAGCACCCCCCCCCGGCCACAAGAGACCCAGTACTTC.

The chain combines TRBV18 with TRBJ1-3; D is undetermined. The CDR3 is 16 residues long. Germline V gene data show CDR1 as KGHSH and CDR2 as LQKENI. Trimming cost V 2 bases and J 1 base, with 12 bases left between them. CDR3: CASSPVGISSGNTIYF. The CDR3 coding sequence is TGTGCCAGCTCACCAGTAGGGATCTCATCTGGAAACACCATATATTTT.

V gene TRBV6-5 combines with J gene TRBJ2-7, with 9 bases aligning to TRBD1. The CDR3 extends over 15 amino acids. The trim removed 0 bases at V and 3 bases at J, leaving 3 bases unmatched. The germline CDR1 and CDR2 sequences are MNHEY and SVGAGI. Written as DNA, the CDR3 is TGTGCCAGCAGTTACTCCGGGACAGGGATCTACGAGCAGTACTTC. Translating it yields CASSYSGTGIYEQYF.

The V gene is TRBV7-8, the J gene TRBJ1-6; D not certain. Trimming removed 1 base at V and 9 bases at J, with 10 bases between. The CDR3 runs to 14 residues. Germline V gene data show CDR1 as SGHVS and CDR2 as FQNEAQ. CDR3 sequence: CASSLEPISSPLHF. The CDR3 DNA is TGTGCCAGCAGCTTAGAACCGATTAGTTCACCCCTCCACTTT. Combining the CDR3 with reference TRBV7-8 and TRBJ1-6 gives the whole variable domain GAGVSQSPRYKVAKRGQDVALRCDPISGHVSLFWYQQALGQGPEFLTYFQNEAQLDKSGLPSDRFFAERPEGSVSTLKIQRTQQEDSAVYLCASSLEPISSPLHFGNGTRLTVT.

A word on this clone: One end of the junction does not line up with germline, which may come from a read error. J is TRBJ1-5 and V is TRBV6-1, with no clear D. The CDR3 extends over 15 amino acids. Per the germline V gene, CDR1 is MNHNS and CDR2 is SASEGT. CDR3 sequence: CVSRRDPYSNQPQHF. DNA of the CDR3: TGTGTCAGCAGGCGAGACCCGTATAGCAATCAGCCCCAGCATTTT.

The chain is built from TRBV10-3 and TRBJ2-7, with 8 bases aligning to TRBD2. CDR3 size: 16 residues. Per germline, CDR1 ENHRY and CDR2 SYGVKD. V shed 0 bases, J shed 3 bases, and the junction held 7 bases outside the gene matches. The CDR3 coding sequence is TGTGCCATCAGTGAGTCTGCGGGGGGAAGTTACTACGAGCAGTACTTC. This translates into CAISESAGGSYYEQYF.

The V and J genes are TRBV5-1 and TRBJ2-7, with 9 nucleotides matching TRBD1. Germline CDR1 and CDR2: SGHRS and YFSETQ. The CDR3 spans 14 residues. V dropped 2 bases and J dropped 6; count of bases not matched to a gene: 6. The CDR3: CASSLPGQGSEQYF. The CDR3 coding sequence is TGCGCCAGCAGCTTACCGGGACAGGGCAGCGAGCAGTACTTC.

In its sample, this clone was seen once. The rearrangement uses TRBV6-6 and TRBJ2-2; 7 nucleotides align to TRBD1. The germline CDR1 and CDR2 sequences are MNHNY and SVGAGI (reference sequence). CDR3 length: 12 amino acids. With 6 bases clipped from V and 14 bases from J, the junction kept 9 bases outside the gene matches. The CDR3 spells CASSPYRGILFF. The DNA for the CDR3 is TGTGCCAGCAGCCCCTACAGGGGTATTCTGTTTTTT.

In this sample, this clone turned up a few times. V gene TRBV6-6 combines with J gene TRBJ1-5; 8 bases align to TRBD1. The V segment lost 8 bases and the J segment 6 bases; nucleotides outside the gene matches: 9. The CDR3 loop spans 14 amino acids. Germline V gene lookup returns CDR1 MNHNY and CDR2 SVGAGI (reference sequence). The CDR3 protein is CASGVQGALQPQHF. CDR3 bases: TGTGCCAGCGGAGTCCAGGGGGCGCTTCAGCCCCAGCATTTT.

This rearrangement joins TRBV18 to TRBJ2-1; the D gene is possibly TRBD2 (6 bases). The CDR3 length is 15 residues. The V end was cut by 3 bases, the J end by 9 bases, with 18 bases between. Germline assignment: CDR1 KGHSH and CDR2 LQKENI. Here the CDR3 reads CASSPVSSGEGEQFF. In nucleotides, the CDR3 is TGTGCCAGCTCACCTGTTAGTAGCGGAGAGGGTGAGCAGTTCTTC.

The rearrangement joins TRBV7-8 to TRBJ1-6; D gene ambiguous. The length of the CDR3 is 13 residues. Per the germline V gene, CDR1 is SGHVS and CDR2 is FQNEAQ. With 4 bases removed from V and 7 bases from J, the gap between germline ends came to 8 bases. The DNA of the CDR3 is TGTGCCAGCAGCTCCGGGGAAAATTCACCCCTCCACTTT. It codes for CASSSGENSPLHF.

The chain has TRBV25-1 and TRBJ1-6, with 8 bases aligning to TRBD1. V lost 8 bases to trimming and J lost 4 bases; unmatched junction nucleotides: 7. The germline V gene has CDR1 MGHDK and CDR2 SYGVNS. The CDR3 sequence is 15 residues long. The CDR3 nucleotides are TGTGCCAGCGTCAGGGGGCACCTTTATAATTCACCCCTCCACTTT. Translating gives CASVRGHLYNSPLHF.

This sequence joins TRBV4-3 and TRBJ2-7; D might be TRBD2 (5 bases). Germline V gene data show CDR1 as LGHNA and CDR2 as YSLEER. Trimming removed 0 bases from V and 2 bases from J, with 14 bases in between. This CDR3 contains 16 residues. CDR3 protein: CASSQDRGQAAYEQYF. DNA for the CDR3: TGCGCCAGCAGCCAAGATAGAGGGCAGGCTGCCTACGAGCAGTACTTC.

The chain couples TRBV28 to TRBJ2-7; tentatively, D is TRBD2 (5 bases). The CDR3 sequence is 11 residues long. From germline, CDR1 is MDHEN and CDR2 SYDVKM. The ends were cut back, 8 bases at V and 4 bases at J, with 9 bases in the middle. The CDR3 protein is CASRSGYEQYF. The CDR3 nucleotides are TGTGCCAGCCGATCGGGGTACGAGCAGTACTTC.

V gene TRBV28 combines with J gene TRBJ2-7, with D possibly TRBD2 on 6 matching bases. V lost 7 bases and J lost 1, with 17 bases in between. Germline CDR1 and CDR2: MDHEN and SYDVKM. CDR3 length: 15 residues. Here the CDR3 reads CASTVAGGVSYEQYF. CDR3 coding DNA: TGTGCCAGCACTGTGGCAGGAGGGGTTTCCTACGAGCAGTACTTC.

The chain carries TRBV2 and TRBJ2-2, with 7 positions matching TRBD2. CDR3 length equals 14 residues. The ends lost 6 bases at V and 0 bases at J; junction bases unmatched: 1. CDR1 and CDR2 (germline): SNHLY, FYNNEI. CDR3 nucleotide sequence: TGTGCCAGCAGGGCGGGGGCGAACACCGGGGAGCTGTTTTTT. Translating gives CASRAGANTGELFF.

This chain joins TRBV7-2 and TRBJ2-5, with TRBD2 matching 11 bases. The CDR3 loop spans 15 amino acids. Per the germline V gene, CDR1 is SGHTA and CDR2 is FQGNSA. The V gene end was trimmed by 5 bases and the J gene end by 5 bases; junction bases not matched to a gene: 7. In DNA, the CDR3 is TGTGCCAGCAGCAGTAGCGGGGGGGCCGGGGAGACCCAGTACTTC. Its protein is CASSSSGGAGETQYF.

J is TRBJ1-1 and V is TRBV6-6; TRBD1 aligns across 7 bases. This CDR3 has 15 amino acids. Germline CDR1 is MNHNY and CDR2 is SVGAGI (reference sequence). With V trimmed by 6 bases and J by 3 bases, 10 bases remained unmatched. The CDR3 sequence: CASSATGRGDTEAFF. CDR3 in DNA: TGTGCCAGCAGCGCGACAGGGCGGGGGGACACTGAAGCTTTCTTT.

V is TRBV11-2 and J is TRBJ2-3; 11 positions agree with TRBD2. The CDR3 length is 17 residues. Per the germline V gene, CDR1 is SGHAT and CDR2 is FQNNGV. V lost 4 bases to trimming and J lost 4 bases; unmatched junction nucleotides: 10. The CDR3 spells CASSSGASGGLSDTQYF. The CDR3 coding sequence is TGTGCCAGCAGCTCGGGGGCTAGCGGGGGGCTTTCAGATACGCAGTATTTT.